A single sample is the source of the 8 T cell receptor beta chains below, sequenced in a study of shared clonotypes between healthy human individuals. The method was immunoSEQ multiplex PCR; TCRdb's version includes in-frame clones alone and lacks a portion of them. Of over a million clones in the sample, about 70% are singletons; the top ten hold approximately 1.5%. What was sequenced was memory CD4+ T cells sorted from blood. As for subset: CD45RA-negative fraction. Receptors originate from a man between 18 and 29 years old in good health.

The V and J genes are TRBV7-2 and TRBJ2-1; TRBD2 matches at 8 bases. The CDR3 consists of 15 residues. Per germline, CDR1 SGHTA and CDR2 FQGNSA. Trimming removed 2 bases from V and 8 bases from J; junction bases left unmatched: 8. The DNA for the CDR3 is TGTGCCAGCAGCTTAAGGAGCGGGAGCTTGGATGAGCAGTTCTTC. Protein: CASSLRSGSLDEQFF.

This clone came up a few times. The chain links TRBV30 to TRBJ1-3; 10 positions match TRBD1. This CDR3 contains 14 residues. V shed 2 bases and J 8 bases; nucleotides not matched to a gene: 6. The germline CDR1 and CDR2 sequences are GTSNPN and SVGIG (reference sequence). The CDR3: CAWSPGGQGDTIYF. CDR3 nucleotides: TGTGCCTGGAGTCCCGGTGGACAGGGGGACACCATATATTTT. The full variable domain, completed using reference TRBV30 and TRBJ1-3, is SQTIHQWPATLVQPVGSPLSLECTVEGTSNPNLYWYRQAAGRGLQLLFYSVGIGQISSEVPQNLSASRPQDRQFILSSKKLLLSDSGFYLCAWSPGGQGDTIYFGEGSWLTVV.

This clone appeared a single time. The V gene is TRBV30, the J gene TRBJ2-3; 9 bases align to TRBD1. Trimming cost V 5 bases and J 5 bases; bases outside gene matches: 2. Germline V gives CDR1 GTSNPN, CDR2 SVGIG (reference sequence). This CDR3 comprises 12 residues. The CDR3: CAWGQGLDTQYF. For the CDR3, the DNA is TGTGCCTGGGGACAGGGGTTAGATACGCAGTATTTT.

This clone was counted once. The rearrangement joins TRBV27 to TRBJ2-2; tentative D call: TRBD2 (6 bases). This CDR3 is built from 11 residues. Trimming cost V 11 bases and J 5 bases, with 9 bases left between them. The germline CDR1 and CDR2 sequences are MNHEY and SMNVEV (reference sequence). The CDR3 loop is CAVGRTGELFF. The CDR3 DNA sequence: TGTGCCGTTGGGAGGACCGGGGAGCTGTTTTTT.

This chain uses TRBV2 with TRBJ2-7; the D gene is possibly TRBD2 (6 bases). V was clipped by 2 bases and J by 6 bases, with 20 bases between them. CDR1 SNHLY and CDR2 FYNNEI come from the germline V gene. The CDR3 runs 16 residues. The CDR3 loop is CASSENPPTSSGEQYF. Here the CDR3 DNA reads TGTGCCAGCAGTGAAAATCCCCCTACTAGCTCGGGCGAGCAGTACTTC.

The chain joins TRBV7-8 to TRBJ2-1; 9 positions agree with TRBD2. V shed 4 bases, J shed 4 bases, and the junction held 5 bases outside the gene matches. Germline V gene sequence: CDR1 SGHVS, CDR2 FQNEAQ. The CDR3 runs to 15 residues. The CDR3 protein is CASSSGTSRYNEQFF. In nucleotides, the CDR3 is TGTGCCAGCAGCTCCGGGACTAGCCGTTACAATGAGCAGTTCTTC.

The V and J genes are TRBV12-5 and TRBJ2-3; D gene unclear. The CDR3 contains 17 residues. CDR1 is LGHNT, CDR2 FRNRAP, per germline. Trimming shortened V by 0 bases and J by 2 bases, and 15 bases separated the two germline ends. The CDR3 DNA is TGTGCTAGTGGTTTGGTACTATCTAACGTATTCACAGATACGCAGTATTTT. The encoded protein is CASGLVLSNVFTDTQYF.

The chain has TRBV4-2 and TRBJ2-5; TRBD2 matches 11 bases. The CDR3 covers 16 residues. Germline trimming cut 3 bases from V and 1 base from J; bases unmatched to any gene: 4. CDR1 and CDR2 (germline): LGHNA, YNFKEQ. CDR3 sequence: CASSQGLAVIQETQYF. CDR3 nucleotide sequence: TGTGCCAGCAGCCAGGGACTAGCGGTTATCCAAGAGACCCAGTACTTC.